The 25 T cell receptor beta chains reported below all come from one sample, sequenced in a study of cytomegalovirus exposure and HLA in healthy donors (TCRdb year 2017). Library construction relied on the immunoSEQ multiplex PCR assay. The multiplex PCR relied on a mix of 60 forward primers for TCR Vbeta segments and 13 reverse primers for TCR Jbeta segments. The source is immuneACCESS, and TCRdb retained only in-frame sequences with V and J called. Part of the clones is not carried over; for the studies checked, unresolved V genes explain less than half of this, and the remainder is unexplained. The table for this sample records under 150,000 clones. The top ten hold approximately 2.4% of the sample. Material for sequencing was PBMCs. The receptors come from a man aged 35-49 years in good health and CMV-seronegative.

J is TRBJ1-1 and V is TRBV6-5; 8 bases agree with TRBD1. V lost 2 bases to trimming and J lost 3 bases; unmatched junction nucleotides: 8. The CDR3 has 16 amino acids. CDR1 and CDR2 (germline): MNHEY, SVGAGI. CDR3 residues: CASSYPRTGGDTEAFF. CDR3 bases: TGTGCCAGCAGTTACCCCAGAACAGGGGGGGACACTGAAGCTTTCTTT.

The rearrangement links TRBV2 to TRBJ2-2; possible D gene TRBD2, 5 bases. Germline CDR1 reads SNHLY; CDR2 reads FYNNEI. V was cut by 6 bases and J by 7 bases, with 15 bases left in between. This CDR3 region has 14 residues. The CDR3 DNA reads as TGTGCCAGCAGCCCGAACGGGGTGTTCGGGGAGCTGTTTTTT. As protein: CASSPNGVFGELFF.

The V call is TRBV29-1, the J call TRBJ2-7; D is possibly TRBD1 (6 bases). V was clipped by 4 bases and J by 3 bases, with 19 bases between them. The CDR3 loop spans 15 amino acids. Germline V gene sequence: CDR1 SQVTM, CDR2 ANQGSEA. CDR3 amino acids: CSVVFKPGTLYEQYF. The CDR3 DNA is TGCAGCGTTGTGTTTAAGCCCGGGACACTCTACGAGCAGTACTTC.

The V and J genes are TRBV12-5 and TRBJ1-2; no clear D. The germline V and J ends were trimmed by 3 bases and 0 bases, with 8 bases remaining between them. Germline V CDR1 and CDR2: LGHNT, FRNRAP. The CDR3 extends over 14 amino acids. The CDR3 reads CASGFGIPNYGYTF. The CDR3 region has the DNA TGTGCTAGTGGTTTCGGTATACCTAACTATGGCTACACCTTC.

The rearrangement joins TRBV2 to TRBJ2-2, with a tentative D call TRBD1 (5 bases). Germline V gene lookup returns CDR1 SNHLY and CDR2 FYNNEI. This CDR3 spans 16 amino acids. Trimming pared 3 bases from V and 0 bases from J, leaving 11 bases between. CDR3 sequence reads: CASSEVQVSNTGELFF. CDR3 nucleotides: TGTGCCAGCAGTGAGGTACAGGTATCGAACACCGGGGAGCTGTTTTTT.

This sequence joins TRBV4-1 and TRBJ1-5; D gene ambiguous. Germline V lookup: CDR1 MGHRA, CDR2 YSYEKL. The CDR3 loop spans 13 amino acids. V lost 0 bases and J lost 6, with 6 bases in between. CDR3 sequence: CASSQEAPQPQHF. The CDR3, as DNA: TGCGCCAGCAGCCAAGAGGCACCTCAGCCCCAGCATTTT.

The chain has TRBV9 and TRBJ2-4, with TRBD1 matching over 8 bases. Germline values: CDR1 SGDLS, CDR2 YYNGEE. The CDR3 runs 14 residues. V lost 3 bases, J lost 12 bases, and 11 bases stayed unmatched. The CDR3 here is CASSETVGQGAQYF. In nucleotides, the CDR3 is TGTGCCAGCAGCGAGACGGTTGGACAGGGCGCTCAGTACTTC.

V and J are TRBV29-1 and TRBJ1-2; 8 positions agree with TRBD1. The trim removed 7 bases at V and 8 bases at J, leaving 12 bases unmatched. Germline V gives CDR1 SQVTM, CDR2 ANQGSEA. The CDR3 has 13 residues. CDR3 loop: CSAPGQGVGGYTF. The CDR3 DNA follows: TGCAGCGCTCCTGGACAGGGAGTAGGAGGCTACACCTTC.

The chain carries TRBV7-6 and TRBJ1-1, with D tentatively TRBD1 (5 bases). The CDR3 spans 15 residues. The germline V gene has CDR1 SGHVS and CDR2 FNYEAQ. V lost 0 bases and J lost 0, with 8 bases in between. Written as DNA, the CDR3 is TGTGCCAGCAGCTTAGCGGCAGGGTTGAACACTGAAGCTTTCTTT. Translation gives CASSLAAGLNTEAFF.

The chain couples TRBV7-9 to TRBJ2-2, with 8 bases that match TRBD1. With 8 bases clipped from V and 2 bases from J, the junction kept 4 bases outside the gene matches. The length of the CDR3 is 14 residues. Per the germline V gene, CDR1 is SEHNR and CDR2 is FQNEAQ (reference sequence). CDR3 protein: CASLDRVNTGELFF. CDR3 DNA: TGTGCCAGCCTGGACAGGGTAAACACCGGGGAGCTGTTTTTT.

The V call is TRBV18, the J call TRBJ2-1; tentatively, D is TRBD2 (5 bases). The germline V gene encodes CDR1 KGHSH and CDR2 LQKENI. Trimming removed 3 bases from V and 6 bases from J, with 12 bases in between. CDR3 size: 14 residues. CDR3 in amino acids: CASSPPEGVNEQFF. CDR3 sequence (DNA): TGTGCCAGCTCACCCCCAGAGGGCGTCAATGAGCAGTTCTTC.

V is TRBV18 and J is TRBJ2-7; TRBD1 agrees at 9 bases. The CDR3 has 15 amino acids. The V gene end was trimmed by 4 bases and the J gene end by 6 bases; junction bases not matched to a gene: 10. The germline gives CDR1 KGHSH, CDR2 LQKENI. The CDR3 DNA follows: TGTGCCAGCTCACGGACACAGGGGGCGCCAACCGAGCAGTACTTC. Translated, it gives CASSRTQGAPTEQYF.

The chain is built from TRBV7-2 and TRBJ2-7, with D possibly TRBD1 on 6 matching bases. The CDR3 covers 13 residues. Per the germline V gene, CDR1 is SGHTA and CDR2 is FQGNSA. The V end lost 6 bases, the J end lost 0 bases, and 9 bases lay between the germline ends. CDR3 sequence (DNA): TGTGCCAGCAGGCAGGGGAGCTCCTACGAGCAGTACTTC. It codes for CASRQGSSYEQYF.

The chain combines TRBV4-2 with TRBJ2-5; TRBD2 agrees at 15 bases. This CDR3 region has 16 residues. Germline CDR1 and CDR2: LGHNA and YNFKEQ. With V trimmed by 3 bases and J by 4 bases, 3 bases remained unmatched. Here the CDR3 DNA reads TGTGCCAGCAGCCATGCGGGACTAGCGGGGGGAGAGACCCAGTACTTC. This codes for CASSHAGLAGGETQYF.

The chain employs TRBV13 and TRBJ1-1, with TRBD1 matching 7 bases. The CDR3 is 15 amino acids. V was pared by 5 bases and J by 5 bases, with 11 bases of the junction left unmatched. Germline V gene lookup returns CDR1 PRHDT and CDR2 FYEKMQ (reference sequence). The CDR3 loop reads CASSQTTGKKTEAFF. CDR3 in DNA: TGTGCCAGCAGCCAAACGACAGGGAAGAAGACTGAAGCTTTCTTT.

The genes are TRBV2 and TRBJ1-4; 8 bases are shared with TRBD1. The CDR3 is 15 residues long. From germline, CDR1 is SNHLY and CDR2 FYNNEI. The V and J ends lost 8 bases and 7 bases, in that order; junction bases with no gene match: 12. CDR3 nucleotide sequence: TGTGCCAGCTTCCGGCGCGGGACAGGAGGTGAAAAACTGTTTTTT. It codes for CASFRRGTGGEKLFF.

The V gene is TRBV9, the J gene TRBJ2-7, with 11 bases lining up with TRBD1. Germline loops: CDR1 SGDLS, CDR2 YYNGEE. The CDR3 runs to 15 residues. V trimming: 3 bases; J trimming: 5 bases; junction bases outside the gene matches: 7. The CDR3 nucleotides read TGTGCCAGCAGCGACTCCGGGACAGGGGGAGACGAGCAGTACTTC. Protein product: CASSDSGTGGDEQYF.

The rearrangement uses TRBV7-2 and TRBJ2-5; D might be TRBD1 (6 bases). Trimming pared 5 bases from V and 0 bases from J, leaving 13 bases between. In germline, CDR1 is SGHTA, CDR2 FQGNSA. The CDR3 length is 15 residues. The CDR3 bases are TGTGCCAGCAGCCCTGAGAGGGGGTACCAAGAGACCCAGTACTTC. Translating it yields CASSPERGYQETQYF.

V is TRBV5-6 and J is TRBJ2-5; D perhaps matches TRBD1 (5 bases). V lost 0 bases and J lost 5, with 11 bases in between. Germline V gene sequence: CDR1 SGHDT, CDR2 YYEEEE. The CDR3 has 14 amino acids. CDR3 protein: CASSLGQGLETQYF. The CDR3 DNA sequence: TGTGCCAGCAGCTTGGGGCAGGGATTGGAGACCCAGTACTTC.

The chain joins TRBV7-9 to TRBJ1-1; D unclear. The CDR3 totals 15 residues. Germline CDR1 SEHNR, CDR2 FQNEAQ (reference sequence). The ends were cut back, 4 bases at V and 4 bases at J, with 16 bases in the middle. The CDR3 is CASSSPLSQVTEAFF. CDR3 nucleotides: TGTGCCAGCAGCTCGCCTCTCTCGCAGGTCACTGAAGCTTTCTTT. Together with reference TRBV7-9 and TRBJ1-1, the CDR3 gives the full variable domain: DTGVSQNPRHKITKRGQNVTFRCDPISEHNRLYWYRQTLGQGPEFLTYFQNEAQLEKSRLLSDRFSAERPKGSFSTLEIQRTEQGDSAMYLCASSSPLSQVTEAFFGQGTRLTVV.

V and J are TRBV5-1 and TRBJ2-1; 10 nucleotides line up with TRBD2. Losses at the gene ends were 0 bases for V and 1 base for J; bases not matched to a gene: 1. CDR3 length: 16 amino acids. Germline CDR1 and CDR2: SGHRS and YFSETQ. CDR3 bases: TGCGCCAGCAGCTTGGTACTAGCGGGATCCTACAATGAGCAGTTCTTC. Its translation: CASSLVLAGSYNEQFF.

This chain connects TRBV29-1 to TRBJ1-5, with D tentatively TRBD1 (5 bases). Germline lookup yields CDR1 SQVTM and CDR2 ANQGSEA. The CDR3 loop spans 14 amino acids. V lost 3 bases to trimming and J lost 1 base, with 10 bases between them. In nucleotides, the CDR3 is TGCAGCGTTGAGGCGCAGGGAAGCAATCAGCCCCAGCATTTT. As protein: CSVEAQGSNQPQHF.

This chain uses TRBV4-1 with TRBJ2-5; possibly TRBD1 for D (7 bases). V was pared by 1 base and J by 2 bases, with 14 bases between. The germline V gene has CDR1 MGHRA and CDR2 YSYEKL. The CDR3 totals 16 residues. CDR3 protein: CASSQAEGAAQETQYF. Here the CDR3 DNA reads TGCGCCAGCAGCCAAGCGGAGGGGGCGGCACAAGAGACCCAGTACTTC.

The chain combines TRBV7-9 with TRBJ2-7; weak D call: TRBD2 (5 bases). The CDR3 length is 13 residues. Between the trimmed V and J ends, which lost 5 bases and 5 bases, there was a span of 13 bases. The V gene's germline CDR1 is SEHNR and CDR2 FQNEAQ (reference sequence). The chain's CDR3 is CASSPNSRDEQYF. CDR3 nucleotide sequence: TGTGCCAGCAGCCCGAATTCGAGGGACGAGCAGTACTTC.

The chain joins TRBV6-5 to TRBJ2-1; D not resolved. This CDR3 region has 13 residues. CDR1 is MNHEY and CDR2 is SVGAGI in the germline V gene. V shed 10 bases and J shed 4 bases, with 14 bases lying between them. The CDR3 nucleotides read TGTGCCACCCTATCCTTTTTGTACAATGAGCAGTTCTTC. This encodes CATLSFLYNEQFF.